This passage covers 25 T cell receptor beta chains from one sample sequenced in a study of blood T cells in healthy people across ages. Then a second PCR, running roughly 7 to 11 cycles, was carried out with a sample-barcoded 5' primer and a J-beta primer mix. Each CDR3 protein is one row after TCRdb ran MiXCR on the 5' RACE reads. Of 1.5 million or so distinct CDR3 sequences in the sample, roughly 43% were seen once. Sequenced: blood. The receptors stem from a woman aged 18-30 years in good health.

The V and J genes are TRBV12-3 or TRBV12-4 and TRBJ1-2, with D perhaps matching TRBD1 (6 bases). V lost 2 bases and J lost 8, with 12 bases in between. The CDR3 extends over 13 amino acids. CDR3 in DNA: TGTGCCAGCAGTTTATCAGGGGACTTAGGCTACACCTTC. Translating it yields CASSLSGDLGYTF.

As for this clonotype: A much larger clone differs from this one at a single base, so this may be a read error. V is TRBV5-5 and J is TRBJ2-1; possible D gene TRBD1, 6 bases. Trimming took off 6 bases at V and 8 bases at J, with 12 bases between the two ends. Per germline, CDR1 SGHKS and CDR2 YYEKEE (reference sequence). The CDR3 length is 12 residues. The CDR3 coding sequence is TGTGCCAGCAACTTTACAGGGTATGAGCAGTTCTTC. Translation gives CASNFTGYEQFF.

This chain links TRBV10-3 with TRBJ2-3; TRBD2 matches 11 bases. V lost 3 bases, J lost 6 bases, and 8 bases stayed unmatched. The CDR3 length is 16 residues. Germline values: CDR1 ENHRY, CDR2 SYGVKD. The CDR3 protein is CAISDWIAGGTDTQYF. CDR3 in DNA: TGTGCCATCAGTGATTGGATAGCGGGAGGGACCGATACGCAGTATTTT.

This clonotype was seen many times. This chain links TRBV14 with TRBJ2-1; the D is unclear. The CDR3 has 13 amino acids. The germline gives CDR1 SGHDN, CDR2 FVKESK. V dropped 0 bases and J dropped 5 bases, with 5 bases sitting between them. CDR3 nucleotides: TGTGCCAGCAGCCAAGATCTTAACAATGAGCAGTTCTTC. This gives the protein CASSQDLNNEQFF.

The chain carries TRBV4-1 and TRBJ1-6; D may be TRBD1 (5 bases). The germline V and J ends were trimmed by 3 bases and 8 bases, with 17 bases remaining between them. Germline CDR1 reads MGHRA; CDR2 reads YSYEKL. The CDR3 length is 16 residues. The CDR3 protein is CASSQTEQVTDSPLHF. CDR3 in DNA: TGCGCCAGCAGCCAGACTGAACAGGTTACGGATTCACCCCTCCACTTT.

This chain links TRBV29-1 with TRBJ2-7, with D perhaps being TRBD1 or TRBD2 (5 bases each). CDR1 is SQVTM, CDR2 ANQGSEA, per germline. This CDR3 comprises 15 residues. With 6 bases removed from V and 1 base from J, the gap between germline ends came to 19 bases. CDR3 loop: CSVAQGDTWSYEQYF. The CDR3, as DNA: TGCAGCGTCGCGCAGGGAGACACGTGGTCCTACGAGCAGTACTTC.

The gene calls are TRBV6-5 and TRBJ2-5; possibly TRBD2 for D (7 bases). The germline CDR1 and CDR2 sequences are MNHEY and SVGAGI. V gave up 2 bases and J gave up 2 bases, with 9 bases separating them. The CDR3 runs 14 residues. CDR3 nucleotide sequence: TGTGCCAGCAGTTACGCGGGGGCACAAGAGACCCAGTACTTC. Its translation: CASSYAGAQETQYF.

This clonotype has at least ten counts. This chain uses TRBV6-5 with TRBJ2-3; D is unresolved. Germline values: CDR1 MNHEY, CDR2 SVGAGI. The CDR3 sequence is 15 residues long. V was trimmed by 0 bases and J by 4 bases, leaving 11 bases between them. CDR3 loop: CASSYSRAVSDTQYF. Written as DNA, the CDR3 is TGTGCCAGCAGTTACTCGAGAGCAGTATCAGATACGCAGTATTTT.

This chain uses TRBV5-1 with TRBJ2-3; TRBD1 aligns across 7 bases. Trimming cost V 1 base and J 3 bases; bases outside gene matches: 8. Germline V gene lookup returns CDR1 SGHRS and CDR2 YFSETQ. The CDR3 runs 16 residues. The CDR3 is CASSLRSGGITDTQYF. In DNA form, the CDR3 reads TGCGCCAGCAGCTTGAGGTCAGGGGGTATTACAGATACGCAGTATTTT.

V and J are TRBV7-9 and TRBJ2-1; the D is unclear. CDR1 and CDR2 (germline): SEHNR, FQNEAQ (reference sequence). Trimming removed 5 bases at V and 4 bases at J, with 15 bases between. CDR3 size: 15 residues. This CDR3 is CASSPRLPGYNEQFF. The CDR3 DNA reads as TGTGCCAGCAGCCCGCGCCTCCCAGGATACAATGAGCAGTTCTTC.

The V call is TRBV3-1, the J call TRBJ2-5; 7 bases are a match to TRBD2. TRBJ2-7 matches the DNA end more closely, so the J call is doubtful. The CDR3 is 15 residues long. Per germline, CDR1 LGHDT and CDR2 YNNKEL (reference sequence). The CDR3 sequence is CASSQDHGLGYEQYF. CDR3 nucleotide sequence: TGTGCCAGCAGCCAAGATCACGGACTAGGATACGAGCAGTACTTC.

This clonotype was observed a handful of times. This chain links TRBV15 with TRBJ2-7; a weak D match, TRBD2 (6 bases). The J call may be incorrect, as the DNA end agrees better with TRBJ2-5. The length of the CDR3 is 13 residues. Germline CDR1 is LNHNV and CDR2 is YYDKDF (reference sequence). The CDR3 spells CATSRARGETQYF. Here the CDR3 DNA reads TGTGCCACCAGCAGAGCCCGGGGGGAGACCCAGTACTTC.

This clonotype was detected only a few times. The V gene is TRBV6-6, the J gene TRBJ1-2; a weak D match, TRBD1 (5 bases). The CDR3 has 13 residues. The germline gives CDR1 MNHNY, CDR2 SVGAGI (reference sequence). V was trimmed by 2 bases and J by 7 bases, leaving 11 bases between them. Here the CDR3 reads CASSYRGRPGYTF. For the CDR3, the DNA is TGTGCCAGCAGTTACCGGGGACGGCCTGGCTACACCTTC.

This clonotype has just a few counts. V gene TRBV27 combines with J gene TRBJ2-1, with 7 bases aligning to TRBD1. J gave up 6 bases and V 5 bases, and 13 bases lay outside the gene matches. The CDR3 loop spans 16 amino acids. Germline CDR1 MNHEY, CDR2 SMNVEV (reference sequence). CDR3 in DNA: TGTGCCAGCAGTCCGGGACAGCTAGCCAGGGTCAATGAGCAGTTCTTC. It encodes CASSPGQLARVNEQFF.

This clonotype has only a few counts. The chain is built from TRBV20-1 and TRBJ2-3; D remains unclear. CDR3 length: 12 amino acids. In germline, CDR1 is DFQATT, CDR2 SNEGSKA (reference sequence). The CDR3 region is CSSLPGRDTQYF. The CDR3 DNA sequence: TGCAGCTCTCTCCCCGGGCGAGATACGCAGTATTTT.

The chain is built from TRBV12-3 or TRBV12-4 and TRBJ2-2; D gene unclear. CDR3 size: 11 residues. Trimming took 3 bases from V and 8 from J, leaving 4 bases between them. CDR3 in DNA: TGTGCCAGCAGTTTGATTGGGGAGCTGTTTTTT. Translation gives CASSLIGELFF.

The sample holds one count of this clonotype. This chain links TRBV29-1 with TRBJ2-4, with 9 nucleotides matching TRBD1. This CDR3 has 14 residues. CDR1 is SQVTM and CDR2 is ANQGSEA in the germline V gene. Losses at the gene ends were 5 bases for V and 8 bases for J; bases not matched to a gene: 10. Here the CDR3 reads CSVSPGQGLDIQYF. The CDR3 region has the DNA TGCAGCGTTTCCCCGGGACAGGGCCTAGACATTCAGTACTTC. Based on the CDR3 plus reference TRBV29-1 and TRBJ2-4, the full variable domain is SAVISQKPSRDICQRGTSLTIQCQVDSQVTMMFWYRQQPGQSLTLIATANQGSEATYESGFVIDKFPISRPNLTFSTLTVSNMSPEDSSIYLCSVSPGQGLDIQYFGAGTRLSVL.

Remarks on this clonotype: A single base separates this from a much larger clone, so it may be a read error. V gene TRBV5-6 combines with J gene TRBJ2-3, with 12 bases fitting TRBD1. The CDR3 covers 15 residues. V gave up 6 bases and J gave up 4 bases; unmatched junction bases: 6. From germline, CDR1 is SGHDT and CDR2 YYEEEE. In nucleotides, the CDR3 is TGTGCCAGCAACTCGGGACAGGGGGCAGCAGATACGCAGTATTTT. Amino acids: CASNSGQGAADTQYF.

V usage is TRBV9 and J usage is TRBJ2-3, with 7 bases lining up with TRBD1. Germline V gene sequence: CDR1 SGDLS, CDR2 YYNGEE. The CDR3 extends over 15 amino acids. V was clipped by 4 bases and J by 5 bases; unmatched bases: 10. This chain's CDR3 is CASSFSTGLKDTQYF. The CDR3 nucleotides are TGTGCCAGCAGCTTCTCGACAGGGTTGAAAGATACGCAGTATTTT.

The chain has TRBV12-5 and TRBJ1-2; possible D gene TRBD1, 6 bases. From germline, CDR1 is LGHNT and CDR2 FRNRAP. This CDR3 region has 15 residues. Trimming took 7 bases from V and 2 from J, leaving 17 bases between them. Here the CDR3 reads CASATWAGANYGYTF. In nucleotides, the CDR3 is TGTGCTAGTGCCACTTGGGCAGGGGCGAACTATGGCTACACCTTC.

This clonotype showed up many times. The V gene is TRBV12-3 or TRBV12-4, the J gene TRBJ2-3; D remains unclear. Trimming pared 3 bases from V and 3 bases from J, leaving 7 bases between. This CDR3 has 13 residues. The CDR3, as DNA: TGTGCCAGCAGTTTTGCAGTTACAGATACGCAGTATTTT. Amino acid sequence: CASSFAVTDTQYF.

The chain has TRBV5-1 and TRBJ2-1, with D possibly TRBD2 on 6 matching bases. The CDR3 spans 17 residues. Germline V gene data show CDR1 as SGHRS and CDR2 as YFSETQ. V lost 4 bases and J lost 7, with 24 bases in between. The CDR3 region is CASSKTLAVGVVNEQFF. Here the CDR3 DNA reads TGCGCCAGCAGCAAAACCTTAGCGGTAGGTGTGGTTAATGAGCAGTTCTTC. The full variable domain, in which reference TRBV5-1 and TRBJ2-1 provide the parts outside the CDR3, is KAGVTQTPRYLIKTRGQQVTLSCSPISGHRSVSWYQQTPGQGLQFLFEYFSETQRNKGNFPGRFSGRQFSNSRSEMNVSTLELGDSALYLCASSKTLAVGVVNEQFFGPGTRLTVL.

The gene calls are TRBV4-2 and TRBJ1-1; 12 positions agree with TRBD1. This CDR3 is built from 17 residues. The junction had 7 bases not matched to a gene; V was cut back by 2 bases and J by 3 bases. CDR1 is LGHNA, CDR2 YNFKEQ, per germline. The CDR3: CASSQQGQGAKDTEAFF. The CDR3 region has the DNA TGTGCCAGCAGCCAACAGGGACAGGGGGCAAAGGACACTGAAGCTTTCTTT.

This clonotype was seen only a few times. The gene calls are TRBV14 and TRBJ2-1; TRBD2 agrees at 7 bases. The CDR3 is 17 amino acids. The V and J ends lost 1 base and 0 bases, in that order; junction bases with no gene match: 6. CDR1 is SGHDN and CDR2 is FVKESK in the germline V gene. The CDR3: CASSQAWRGSSYNEQFF. CDR3 DNA: TGTGCCAGCAGCCAAGCATGGCGGGGGAGCTCCTACAATGAGCAGTTCTTC.

J is TRBJ1-5 and V is TRBV5-1; D is undetermined. This CDR3 has 14 amino acids. Deletions cut 0 bases from V and 6 bases from J, with 10 bases between. The germline CDR1 and CDR2 sequences are SGHRS and YFSETQ. This CDR3 reads CASSLVPSGQPQHF. The CDR3 DNA reads TGCGCCAGCAGCTTGGTCCCGTCCGGTCAGCCCCAGCATTTT.